This entry concerns a single TCR beta chain. Its target is unknown. This entry is derived from a study of chemoradiotherapy in HPV16-positive cancers. Overall study findings and caveats: Only a couple of HPV16-positive patients supplied the functional HPV-specificity definition. For HPV16-positive patients, expanding HPV-responsive T cells associated with longer recurrence-free survival.

Samples were taken several times over chemoradiotherapy. TCRdb's table, derived via immunoSEQ multiplex PCR, lists solely in-frame clones and lacks some. This sample has about 17,000 clones, with roughly nine tenths found just once. The CDR3 has 16 residues. J was trimmed by 2 bases and V by 6 bases; bases with no gene match: 9. Germline CDR1 reads MNHGY; CDR2 reads SVAAGI. This receptor was taken from a human donor with HPV-associated anogenital cancer. The sample here was blood, taken from a patient who underwent chemoradiotherapy. This sequence joins TRBV6-9 and TRBJ2-7; TRBD2 aligns across 11 bases. The CDR3 region is CASSSGLAGLTYEQYF. CDR3 in DNA: TGTGCCAGCAGCAGCGGACTAGCGGGCCTCACCTACGAGCAGTACTTC.